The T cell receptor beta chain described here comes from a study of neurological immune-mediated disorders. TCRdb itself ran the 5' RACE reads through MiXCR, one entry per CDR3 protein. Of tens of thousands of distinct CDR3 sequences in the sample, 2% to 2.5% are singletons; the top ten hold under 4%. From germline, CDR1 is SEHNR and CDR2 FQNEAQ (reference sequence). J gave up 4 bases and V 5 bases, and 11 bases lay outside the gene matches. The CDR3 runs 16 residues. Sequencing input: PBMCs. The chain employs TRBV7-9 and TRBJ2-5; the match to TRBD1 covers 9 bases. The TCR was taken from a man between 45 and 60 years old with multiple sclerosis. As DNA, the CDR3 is TGTGCCAGCAGCCATTTAACCGGACAGGGGAGAGAGACCCAGTACTTC. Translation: CASSHLTGQGRETQYF.